This TCR beta chain stems from a study of identical twins (dated by TCRdb to the mid-2010s). As for the study more broadly: TCR alpha and beta repertoires from monozygotic twins, unrelated adults of various ages and cord blood were deep-sequenced to test whether fetal clonotypes persist. Replicate twin experiments were performed at different times using different library preparation protocols to rule out contamination.

Only healthy Caucasian donors were included. The study also sequenced three unrelated non-twin adults: a male aged 18 to 29, a male aged 50 to 60 and a female aged 50 to 60. Miltenyi CD45RO+ enrichment and human naive T-cell isolation kits were used to isolate memory (CD45RO+) and naive T cells from PBMC. On the study overall, not on this receptor specifically: A weaker excess of twin sharing was found in beta out-of-frame sequences because the signal-to-noise ratio was lowered by fewer shared sequences. Invariant T cells such as MAIT and iNKT could partly confound zero-insertion analyses, although diverse VJ usage argued against such confounding for most clonotypes. In monozygotic twins, out-of-frame TCR alpha sharing was systematically underestimated by recombination models, although the models agreed with sharing between unrelated individuals. Because the same donors could not be followed over many years, conclusions were based on cross-sectional statistical analysis. Fewer insertions were carried by abundant cord blood beta clonotypes, a similar but weaker trend appeared in young adult naive repertoires, and no such trend appeared in memory repertoires. Compared with coincidental sharing between unrelated individuals, an excess of low generation-probability sequences was observed among out-of-frame TCR alpha sequences shared between twins.

The method behind the library was 5' RACE. Sequenced on an Illumina HiSeq 2000. Template switching added a universal primer binding site, and the final cDNA carried a unique molecular identifier that allowed TCR cDNA molecules to be counted accurately. Specific primers in the conserved constant-segment region were used to synthesize first-strand cDNA for TCR alpha and beta chains. Each cDNA library was double barcoded, with a SMART-Mk sample barcode plus Illumina barcodes, to control for contamination. TruSeq adapter sequences, together with Illumina sample barcodes, were added in two successive PCR steps. TCR alpha and beta cDNA libraries were sequenced on the Illumina HiSeq platform with custom primers. The published analysis was carried out like this. Raw reads were processed with MiGEC to extract unique molecular identifiers, and MiXCR was used to determine CDR3 positions. Recombination models were inferred per individual with the repgenHMM and IGoR tools using an EM algorithm. The analysis of shared clonotypes was done with the tcR package in R, with sharing normalized by the product of cloneset sizes. To study raw recombination free of thymic and clonal selection effects, out-of-frame nonproductive sequences were analyzed. The public reads were reprocessed in TCRdb via fastp at Q25 and MiXCR, keeping in-frame beta chains. A single entry per CDR3 protein holds the most common genes and DNA from its merged rows. These V and J calls rely on TCRdb rather than the paper's analysis. The sample includes more than 650,000 distinct CDR3 sequences, with 5.5% to 7.5% observed a single time. Approximately 1.6% of the sample comes from the top ten.

The CDR3 numbers 14 residues from cysteine through phenylalanine. The kept DNA is CDR3 alone, 42 bases in frame from the first base. Germline trimming amounts to 4 bases on V and 8 bases on J, with 10 as the count of junction bases outside the gene matches. CDR1 and CDR2 (MNHEY, SMNVEV) derive from the germline V gene (reference sequence). A word on this clonotype: This receptor's antigen is unknown. No base quality information exists; no much larger clone differs at one position.

This receptor chain uses TRBV27 and TRBJ1-2, with 7 central nucleotides matching TRBD1. This clonotype originated in a man younger than 30 in good health. The sequencing sample was made of naive T cells sorted from blood. The cell subset or site label on this specimen signifies: cells isolated with a human naive T-cell isolation kit. This receptor carries the CDR3 CASSSGQPLLGYTF. The base sequence is TGTGCCAGCAGTTCGGGACAGCCCCTGTTGGGCTACACCTTC.